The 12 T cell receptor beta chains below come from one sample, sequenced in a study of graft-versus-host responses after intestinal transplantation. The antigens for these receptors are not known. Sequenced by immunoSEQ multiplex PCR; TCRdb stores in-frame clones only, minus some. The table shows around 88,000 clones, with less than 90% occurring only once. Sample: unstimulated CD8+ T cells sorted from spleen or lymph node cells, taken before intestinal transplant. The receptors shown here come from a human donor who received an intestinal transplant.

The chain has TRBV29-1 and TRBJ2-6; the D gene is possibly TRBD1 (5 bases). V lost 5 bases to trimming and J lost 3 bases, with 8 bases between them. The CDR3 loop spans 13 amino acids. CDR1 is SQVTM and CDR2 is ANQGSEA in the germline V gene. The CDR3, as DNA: TGCAGCGTTAAGGGGTTTGGGGCCAACGTCCTGACTTTC. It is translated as CSVKGFGANVLTF.

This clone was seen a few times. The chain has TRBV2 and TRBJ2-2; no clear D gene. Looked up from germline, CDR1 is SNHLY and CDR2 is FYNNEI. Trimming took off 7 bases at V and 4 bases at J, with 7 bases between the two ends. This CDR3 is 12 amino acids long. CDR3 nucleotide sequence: TGTGCCAGCAAGGACCCCACCGGGGAGCTGTTTTTT. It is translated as CASKDPTGELFF.

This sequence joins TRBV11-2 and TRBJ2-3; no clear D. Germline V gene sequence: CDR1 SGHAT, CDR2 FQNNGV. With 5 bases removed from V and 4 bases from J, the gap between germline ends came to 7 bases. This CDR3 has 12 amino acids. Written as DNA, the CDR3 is TGTGCCAGCAGCCTGCTTCCAGATACGCAGTATTTT. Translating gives CASSLLPDTQYF. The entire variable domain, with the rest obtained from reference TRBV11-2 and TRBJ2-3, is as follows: EAGVAQSPRYKIIEKRQSVAFWCNPISGHATLYWYQQILGQGPKLLIQFQNNGVVDDSQLPKDRFSAERLKGVDSTLKIQPAKLEDSAVYLCASSLLPDTQYFGPGTRLTVL.

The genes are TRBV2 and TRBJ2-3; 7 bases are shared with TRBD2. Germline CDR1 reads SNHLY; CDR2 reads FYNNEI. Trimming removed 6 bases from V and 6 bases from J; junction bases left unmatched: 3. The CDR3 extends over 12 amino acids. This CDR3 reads CASSILADTQYF. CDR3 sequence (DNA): TGTGCCAGCAGCATACTAGCGGATACGCAGTATTTT.

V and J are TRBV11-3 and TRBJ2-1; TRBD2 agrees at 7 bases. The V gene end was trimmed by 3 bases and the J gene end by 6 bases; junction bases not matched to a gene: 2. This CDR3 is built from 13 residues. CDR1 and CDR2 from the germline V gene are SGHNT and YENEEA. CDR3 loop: CASSLGGVNEQFF. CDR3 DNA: TGTGCCAGCAGCTTGGGGGGGGTCAATGAGCAGTTCTTC.

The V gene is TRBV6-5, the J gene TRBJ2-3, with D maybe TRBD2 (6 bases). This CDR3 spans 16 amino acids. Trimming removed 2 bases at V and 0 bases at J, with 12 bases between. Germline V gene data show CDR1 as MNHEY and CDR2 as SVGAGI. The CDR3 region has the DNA TGTGCCAGCAGTTACCACTTAAGCGGGAGCACAGATACGCAGTATTTT. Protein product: CASSYHLSGSTDTQYF.

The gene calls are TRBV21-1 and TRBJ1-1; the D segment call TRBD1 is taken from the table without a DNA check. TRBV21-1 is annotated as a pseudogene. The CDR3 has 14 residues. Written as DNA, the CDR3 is TGTGCCAGCTGCCCTCGGGACAGGGCACTTGAAGCTTTCTTT. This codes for CASCPRDRALEAFF.

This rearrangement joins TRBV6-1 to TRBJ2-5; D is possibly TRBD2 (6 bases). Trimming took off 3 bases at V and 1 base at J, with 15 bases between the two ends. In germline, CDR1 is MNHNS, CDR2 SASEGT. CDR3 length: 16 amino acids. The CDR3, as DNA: TGTGCCAGCAGTGACCTGTGGGGCGGGGTCCAAGAGACCCAGTACTTC. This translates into CASSDLWGGVQETQYF.

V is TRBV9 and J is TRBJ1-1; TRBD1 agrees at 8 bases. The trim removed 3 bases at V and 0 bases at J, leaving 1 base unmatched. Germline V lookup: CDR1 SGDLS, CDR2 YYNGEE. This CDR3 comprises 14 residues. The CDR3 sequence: CASSGTGMNTEAFF. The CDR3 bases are TGTGCCAGCAGCGGGACAGGGATGAACACTGAAGCTTTCTTT.

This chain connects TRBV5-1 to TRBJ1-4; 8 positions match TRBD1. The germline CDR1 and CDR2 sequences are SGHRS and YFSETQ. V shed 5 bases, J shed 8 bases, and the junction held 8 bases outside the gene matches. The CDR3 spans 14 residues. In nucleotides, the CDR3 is TGCGCCAGCAGGATGACAGGGGAGATAGAAAAACTGTTTTTT. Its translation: CASRMTGEIEKLFF.

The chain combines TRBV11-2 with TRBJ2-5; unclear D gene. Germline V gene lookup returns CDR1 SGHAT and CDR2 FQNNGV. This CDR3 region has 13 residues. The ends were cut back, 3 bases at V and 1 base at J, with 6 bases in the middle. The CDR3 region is CASSFFGQETQYF. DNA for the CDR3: TGTGCCAGCAGCTTCTTCGGCCAAGAGACCCAGTACTTC.

CDR3 DNA: TGCGCCAGCAGCCAAGATGACACCGGGACAGGGAACACTGAAGCTTTCTTT. This encodes CASSQDDTGTGNTEAFF. The genes are TRBV4-1 and TRBJ1-1; 8 bases are a match to TRBD1. The germline gives CDR1 MGHRA, CDR2 YSYEKL. The CDR3 has 17 residues. The V segment lost 0 bases and the J segment 1 base; nucleotides outside the gene matches: 7.